This is a list of T cell receptor beta chains from one sample in a study of shared clonotypes between healthy human individuals. Here immunoSEQ multiplex PCR was the method, and the copy in TCRdb shows in-frame clones only, minus some. The repertoire consists of about 680,000 clones, with under 95% occurring once and the leading ten covering nearly 25%. Sequencing was done on a sample of naive CD8+ T cells sorted from blood. The receptors here all came from a man under 40 in good health. CDR3s include the opening cysteine and the closing phenylalanine or tryptophan. The order of the fields is D gene, clone size, J gene, V gene, CDR3 DNA, CDR3 protein. The D gene is left open where the match is weak. The listing skips clone size in some rows; elsewhere it reads once, few, many or a size class.

D: -; size: -; J: TRBJ2-5; V: TRBV29-1; DNA: TGCAGCGTTGAAGAACAGGGATACCAAGAGACCCAGTACTTC; CDR3: CSVEEQGYQETQYF
D: TRBD1; size: -; J: TRBJ2-7; V: TRBV13; DNA: TGTGCCAGCAGCGACGGGACAGCTTCCTACGAGCAGTACTTC; CDR3: CASSDGTASYEQYF
D: TRBD1; size: -; J: TRBJ2-1; V: TRBV4-2; DNA: TGTGCCAGCAGCCAAGCCCGGGACAGACTTACCTACAATGAGCAGTTCTTC; CDR3: CASSQARDRLTYNEQFF
D: -; size: -; J: TRBJ1-5; V: TRBV27; DNA: TGTGCCAGCAGTTCGGTGGGTACCAATCAGCCCCAGCATTTT; CDR3: CASSSVGTNQPQHF
D: -; size: -; J: TRBJ2-1; V: TRBV18; DNA: TGTGCCAGCTCACCACCGACAGGCAATGAGCAGTTCTTC; CDR3: CASSPPTGNEQFF
D: -; size: -; J: TRBJ1-4; V: TRBV6-5; DNA: TGTGCCAGCAGTAAATACGGACCTAATGAAAAACTGTTTTTT; CDR3: CASSKYGPNEKLFF
D: TRBD2; size: -; J: TRBJ2-5; V: TRBV2; DNA: TGTGCCAGCAGTAATCTAGAAGGGACTAGCGGGAGGGAGACCCAGTACTTC; CDR3: CASSNLEGTSGRETQYF
D: TRBD2; size: -; J: TRBJ2-2; V: TRBV5-6; DNA: TGTGCCAGCAGCTTGGCCCTAGCGGGATGGGGGGCCGGGGAGCTGTTTTTT; CDR3: CASSLALAGWGAGELFF
D: -; size: -; J: TRBJ2-7; V: TRBV4-3; DNA: TGCGCCAGCAGCCAGGGCTACGGGCCCTCCTACGAGCAGTACTTC; CDR3: CASSQGYGPSYEQYF
D: -; size: -; J: TRBJ1-1; V: TRBV4-1; DNA: TGCGCCAGCAGCCAGCAGACAGGACCTATGAACACTGAAGCTTTCTTT; CDR3: CASSQQTGPMNTEAFF
D: -; size: -; J: TRBJ2-7; V: TRBV7-9; DNA: TGTGCCAGCAGCTTAGAAGAAAGCTCCTACGAGCAGTACTTC; CDR3: CASSLEESSYEQYF
D: -; size: -; J: TRBJ2-5; V: TRBV9; DNA: TGTGCCAGCAGCGTAGGTGTTCTCTCGGGGTCCCAGTACTTC; CDR3: CASSVGVLSGSQYF
D: TRBD1; size: -; J: TRBJ2-5; V: TRBV15; DNA: TGTGCCACCAGCAGCATGGACAGGGGGTGGGAGACCCAGTACTTC; CDR3: CATSSMDRGWETQYF
D: -; size: -; J: TRBJ1-5; V: TRBV10-3; DNA: TGTGCCATCAGTGAGGGACGGCAGTTCAATCAGCCCCAGCATTTT; CDR3: CAISEGRQFNQPQHF
D: -; size: -; J: TRBJ2-7; V: TRBV7-2; DNA: TGTGCCACCACGTCGACACCGTCCTACGAGCAGTACTTC; CDR3: CATTSTPSYEQYF
D: -; size: -; J: TRBJ1-4; V: TRBV27; DNA: TGTGCCAGCAGTTCCCTCGACGGTAATGAAAAACTGTTTTTT; CDR3: CASSSLDGNEKLFF
D: -; size: -; J: TRBJ1-4; V: TRBV7-9; DNA: TGTGCCAGCAGCCTCGCATGGGTCACGAATGAAAAACTGTTTTTT; CDR3: CASSLAWVTNEKLFF
D: -; size: -; J: TRBJ1-1; V: TRBV11-2; DNA: TGTGCCAGCAGCTCGTTTTCACAGTTGGGTGAAGCTTTCTTT; CDR3: CASSSFSQLGEAFF
D: TRBD2; size: -; J: TRBJ2-1; V: TRBV5-1; DNA: TGCGCCAGCACTATATCTCTTCAGCAAAGCGGGAGGAGCGGGGATGAGCAGTTCTTC; CDR3: CASTISLQQSGRSGDEQFF
D: -; size: once; J: TRBJ1-3; V: TRBV29-1; DNA: TGCAGCGTTGAAGACGGAGGCTCTGGAAACACCATATATTTT; CDR3: CSVEDGGSGNTIYF
D: -; size: -; J: TRBJ2-5; V: TRBV6-1; DNA: TGTGCCAGCAGCGATTCGGGAGAGGCGGAGACCCAGTACTTC; CDR3: CASSDSGEAETQYF
D: -; size: once; J: TRBJ2-1; V: TRBV7-6; DNA: TGTGCCAGCAGCTTAGGATTTTTGGGGCCCGAGGATGAGCAGTTCTTC; CDR3: CASSLGFLGPEDEQFF
D: TRBD1; size: -; J: TRBJ2-3; V: TRBV4-1; DNA: TGCGCCAGCAGCCCCGGGACAGGGGCAGGGGATACGCAGTATTTT; CDR3: CASSPGTGAGDTQYF
D: -; size: -; J: TRBJ1-1; V: TRBV15; DNA: TGTGCCACCAGTCGAGCCCCAGGGGATGGAAACACTGAAGCTTTCTTT; CDR3: CATSRAPGDGNTEAFF
D: -; size: few; J: TRBJ2-1; V: TRBV6-4; DNA: TGTGCCAGCAGTGATAGCGTGGGCCATAACAATGAGCAGTTCTTC; CDR3: CASSDSVGHNNEQFF
D: -; size: few; J: TRBJ1-4; V: TRBV25-1; DNA: TGTGCCAGCAGTGGGGACTCGGCGGATGAAAAACTGTTTTTT; CDR3: CASSGDSADEKLFF
D: TRBD2; size: -; J: TRBJ2-3; V: TRBV5-1; DNA: TGCGCCAGCAGCTCCGTTGGAGCGGGAGGGAGCACAGATACGCAGTATTTT; CDR3: CASSSVGAGGSTDTQYF
D: -; size: -; J: TRBJ2-7; V: TRBV5-6; DNA: TGTGCCAGCAGCGATACCTACGAGCAGTACTTC; CDR3: CASSDTYEQYF
D: -; size: -; J: TRBJ2-3; V: TRBV14; DNA: TGTGCCAGCAGCCTTAAAAGCAGCGGAGGGGGGCACACAGATACGCAGTATTTT; CDR3: CASSLKSSGGGHTDTQYF
D: TRBD2; size: -; J: TRBJ2-5; V: TRBV11-2; DNA: TGTGCCAGCAGCTTATCATTACGCGGGGGGCTGGAGACCCAGTACTTC; CDR3: CASSLSLRGGLETQYF
D: TRBD1; size: -; J: TRBJ1-4; V: TRBV7-8; DNA: TGTGCCAGCAGCCCCGGACAGGGAGGGCAGAGTGAAAAACTGTTTTTT; CDR3: CASSPGQGGQSEKLFF
D: -; size: -; J: TRBJ2-1; V: TRBV7-6; DNA: TGTGCCAGCAGCTTAGCGCTTAATGAGCAGTTCTTC; CDR3: CASSLALNEQFF
D: -; size: -; J: TRBJ2-7; V: TRBV9; DNA: TGTGCCAGCAGCATACAAACCTACGAGCAGTACTTC; CDR3: CASSIQTYEQYF
D: TRBD2; size: -; J: TRBJ2-2; V: TRBV9; DNA: TGTGCCAGCAGCGCCCGGGACTACTCCTTCATCGCGAACACCGGGGAGCTGTTTTTT; CDR3: CASSARDYSFIANTGELFF
D: -; size: -; J: TRBJ2-7; V: TRBV10-3; DNA: TGTGCCATCGGGACGGACAGAGGGAGACACTACGAGCAGTACTTC; CDR3: CAIGTDRGRHYEQYF
D: -; size: -; J: TRBJ2-7; V: TRBV19; DNA: TGTGCCAGTAGTATCTCCGGAGGGGGGGGCTACGAGCAGTACTTC; CDR3: CASSISGGGGYEQYF
D: TRBD2; size: -; J: TRBJ2-1; V: TRBV7-9; DNA: TGTGCCAGCAGCCTTATAGCGGGAGGTGACAATGAGCAGTTCTTC; CDR3: CASSLIAGGDNEQFF
D: -; size: -; J: TRBJ1-1; V: TRBV5-4; DNA: TGTGCCAGCAGGGCCGGGCACACTGAAGCTTTCTTT; CDR3: CASRAGHTEAFF
D: TRBD1; size: -; J: TRBJ2-3; V: TRBV27; DNA: TGTGCCAGCAGTTTATCGGGGGGACAGGGGCTGGTGGGTACGCAGTATTTT; CDR3: CASSLSGGQGLVGTQYF
D: -; size: -; J: TRBJ1-3; V: TRBV10-1; DNA: TGCGCCAGCAGTGAGGGGGACTCTGGAAACACCATATATTTT; CDR3: CASSEGDSGNTIYF